The 25 T cell receptor beta chains given below trace back to one sample, sequenced in a study of T cells in Graves' hyperthyroidism and ophthalmopathy. Regions amplified from RNA transcripts were the TCR beta CDR3 regions. Carried out on the TCR CDR3, a first-round RT-PCR used the HTBI primer set. TCRdb analysed the multiplex PCR reads with MiXCR anew, one entry per CDR3 protein. The sample comprises hundreds of thousands of distinct CDR3 sequences, around 13% of which are singletons, and more than 8.5% rests with the top ten. Sequenced sample: blood. These receptors were obtained from a woman younger than 30 with Graves' hyperthyroidism.

This clonotype occurred many times. This rearrangement joins TRBV4-3 to TRBJ2-7; TRBD2 aligns across 9 bases. Trimming at V came to 1 base and at J to 4 bases, leaving 5 bases not matched to a gene. This CDR3 is built from 15 residues. CDR1 and CDR2 from the germline V gene are LGHNA and YSLEER. CDR3 bases: TGCGCCAGCAGCCAAGTCTATAGCGGGGGTTACGAGCAGTACTTC. This gives the protein CASSQVYSGGYEQYF.

The V gene is TRBV7-9, the J gene TRBJ2-3; the D gene is possibly TRBD2 (5 bases). The CDR3 extends over 17 amino acids. Deletions cut 3 bases from V and 0 bases from J, with 16 bases between. Germline V lookup: CDR1 SEHNR, CDR2 FQNEAQ (reference sequence). For the CDR3, the DNA is TGTGCCAGCAGCTTCTATCCCTCTAGCCTTAGCACAGATACGCAGTATTTT. Protein sequence: CASSFYPSSLSTDTQYF. The variable domain in full, completed from reference TRBV7-9 and TRBJ2-3, reads DTGVSQNPRHKITKRGQNVTFRCDPISEHNRLYWYRQTLGQGPEFLTYFQNEAQLEKSRLLSDRFSAERPKGSFSTLEIQRTEQGDSAMYLCASSFYPSSLSTDTQYFGPGTRLTVL.

This clonotype appeared many times. The chain couples TRBV2 to TRBJ2-4, with 8 bases that match TRBD2. The CDR3 length is 17 residues. Germline values: CDR1 SNHLY, CDR2 FYNNEI. V shed 1 base, J shed 2 bases, and the junction held 7 bases outside the gene matches. CDR3 in amino acids: CASSEERAGDSKNIQYF. CDR3 in DNA: TGTGCCAGCAGTGAAGAGCGAGCGGGAGATTCCAAAAACATTCAGTACTTC.

This clonotype was detected many times. The genes are TRBV9 and TRBJ2-7; 14 nucleotides agree with TRBD2. This CDR3 has 18 residues. The germline gives CDR1 SGDLS, CDR2 YYNGEE. The junction had 12 bases not matched to a gene; V was cut back by 4 bases and J by 3 bases. The CDR3 loop reads CASSTAGTSGSGGYEQYF. The CDR3 coding sequence is TGTGCCAGCAGCACCGCCGGGACTAGCGGGAGTGGGGGCTACGAGCAGTACTTC.

The rearrangement uses TRBV5-5 and TRBJ1-2; a possible D gene is TRBD1 (5 bases). The CDR3 sequence is 15 residues long. V was clipped by 4 bases and J by 4 bases, with 17 bases between them. The germline V gene encodes CDR1 SGHKS and CDR2 YYEKEE (reference sequence). CDR3 in amino acids: CASSRDGAGSYGYTF. The CDR3 region has the DNA TGTGCCAGCAGCCGGGATGGGGCAGGGTCCTATGGCTACACCTTC.

This clonotype was recorded many times. The V and J genes are TRBV27 and TRBJ2-7; D is possibly TRBD2 (7 bases). Trimming took off 3 bases at V and 5 bases at J, with 14 bases between the two ends. The CDR3 extends over 14 amino acids. Germline V gene data show CDR1 as MNHEY and CDR2 as SMNVEV (reference sequence). Here the CDR3 DNA reads TGTGCCAGCAGTTTGGCTCGGGGGGCTAACGAGCAGTACTTC. Its protein is CASSLARGANEQYF.

This clonotype has at least ten counts. The CDR3, as DNA: TGTGCCAGCAGCACAACCCAGGAACCCTACGAGCAGTACTTC. Its translation is CASSTTQEPYEQYF. J is TRBJ2-7 and V is TRBV13, with no clear D. Germline-derived CDR1 and CDR2 are PRHDT and FYEKMQ (reference sequence). Trimming removed 5 bases at V and 2 bases at J, with 13 bases between. The CDR3 is 14 residues long.

This clonotype was seen at least ten times. The chain carries TRBV5-5 and TRBJ2-7; D uncertain. CDR1 is SGHKS and CDR2 is YYEKEE in the germline V gene (reference sequence). This CDR3 has 13 residues. V lost 4 bases to trimming and J lost 2 bases, with 10 bases between them. This chain's CDR3 is CASSPPGPYEQYF. The CDR3 region has the DNA TGTGCCAGCAGCCCCCCTGGACCCTACGAGCAGTACTTC.

This clonotype has a count of ten or more. CDR3 amino acids: CASSESGTGEQPQHF. In DNA, the CDR3 is TGTGCCAGCAGTGAATCCGGGACAGGGGAACAGCCCCAGCATTTT. The chain joins TRBV25-1 to TRBJ1-5; 10 bases match TRBD1. CDR3 size: 15 residues. V shed 1 base, J shed 7 bases, and the junction held 4 bases outside the gene matches. Germline CDR1 and CDR2: MGHDK and SYGVNS.

This clonotype was recorded at least ten times. This chain uses TRBV29-1 with TRBJ2-7; 13 bases line up with TRBD2. The germline gives CDR1 SQVTM, CDR2 ANQGSEA. The CDR3 has 14 amino acids. Trimming took 6 bases from V and 7 from J; bases not matched to a gene: 9. The CDR3 coding sequence is TGCAGCGTCGGAACTAGCGGGAGGGCCGGTGAGCAGTACTTC. This sequence encodes CSVGTSGRAGEQYF.

This clonotype was picked up many times. The V gene is TRBV6-1, the J gene TRBJ1-1; D is unclear. Trimming took off 10 bases at V and 4 bases at J, with 13 bases between the two ends. The CDR3 covers 12 residues. Germline CDR1 reads MNHNS; CDR2 reads SASEGT. The CDR3 spells CATSTLSTEAFF. CDR3 coding DNA: TGTGCCACCTCGACTCTCAGCACTGAAGCTTTCTTT.

This clonotype was detected many times. The chain has TRBV29-1 and TRBJ1-1, with D maybe TRBD1 (6 bases). Germline V CDR1 and CDR2: SQVTM, ANQGSEA. There are 19 residues in the CDR3. V lost 1 base, J lost 5 bases, and 29 bases lay in between. CDR3 residues: CSVEGEPVGGAEGWTEAFF. CDR3 nucleotide sequence: TGCAGCGTTGAAGGGGAGCCTGTGGGGGGCGCGGAAGGATGGACTGAAGCTTTCTTT.

The V call is TRBV27, the J call TRBJ1-2; TRBD1 is a possible D gene (5 bases). There are 16 residues in the CDR3. CDR1 and CDR2 from the germline V gene are MNHEY and SMNVEV (reference sequence). V was clipped by 3 bases and J by 4 bases, with 18 bases between them. For the CDR3, the DNA is TGTGCCAGCAGTTTGAGGGGACCCCCTTATTCCTATGGCTACACCTTC. Its translation: CASSLRGPPYSYGYTF.

This clonotype was recorded a few times. The chain joins TRBV7-9 to TRBJ1-4; 9 bases line up with TRBD1. CDR1 is SEHNR, CDR2 FQNEAQ, per germline (reference sequence). Trimming cost V 7 bases and J 11 bases; bases outside gene matches: 11. The length of the CDR3 is 14 residues. The CDR3 nucleotides are TGTGCCAGCAACCCGGGACAGGGTGACGGGAAACTGTTTTTT. Amino acids: CASNPGQGDGKLFF.

This clonotype was seen at least ten times. Here the CDR3 reads CASKAPGATDTQYF. The CDR3 nucleotides read TGTGCCAGCAAAGCCCCGGGGGCCACAGATACGCAGTATTTT. V gene TRBV27 combines with J gene TRBJ2-3; the D gene could be TRBD1 or TRBD2 (6 bases each). There are 14 residues in the CDR3. The germline V gene encodes CDR1 MNHEY and CDR2 SMNVEV (reference sequence). V lost 7 bases and J lost 2, with 13 bases in between.

The chain joins TRBV10-3 to TRBJ2-7; D is ambiguous. The CDR3 is made up of 14 amino acids. The V and J ends lost 0 bases and 2 bases respectively, with 8 bases between them. Per germline, CDR1 ENHRY and CDR2 SYGVKD. CDR3 DNA: TGTGCCATCAGTGAGTCCAGCAGAGCCTACGAGCAGTACTTC. Translated: CAISESSRAYEQYF.

This clonotype occurred a few times. The chain joins TRBV25-1 to TRBJ1-2, with D possibly matching TRBD1 (6 bases). Germline loops: CDR1 MGHDK, CDR2 SYGVNS. There are 17 residues in the CDR3. Trimming pared 7 bases from V and 4 bases from J, leaving 25 bases between. CDR3 nucleotides: TGTGCCAGCATTCAACATCTTGGGGGGGGCGCGAGCTATGGCTACACCTTC. Protein sequence: CASIQHLGGGASYGYTF.

This clonotype was seen only a few times. The chain carries TRBV29-1 and TRBJ2-1; 7 bases align to TRBD1. From germline, CDR1 is SQVTM and CDR2 ANQGSEA. With V trimmed by 7 bases and J by 7 bases, 7 bases remained unmatched. The CDR3 runs 12 residues. The CDR3 spells CSASGQTNEQFF. CDR3 nucleotide sequence: TGCAGCGCCTCGGGACAGACTAATGAGCAGTTCTTC.

This clonotype was observed a few times. This chain links TRBV24-1 with TRBJ2-2; 8 bases are shared with TRBD1. This CDR3 is built from 16 residues. Germline V lookup: CDR1 KGHDR, CDR2 SFDVKD. The V segment lost 3 bases and the J segment 6 bases; nucleotides outside the gene matches: 8. This CDR3 is CATSDSLQGGSGELFF. CDR3 coding DNA: TGTGCCACCAGTGATAGTTTACAGGGGGGTTCCGGGGAGCTGTTTTTT.

The V and J genes are TRBV7-2 and TRBJ2-3; D remains unclear. Germline-derived CDR1 and CDR2 are SGHTA and FQGNSA. V shed 5 bases and J shed 5 bases, with 11 bases lying between them. This CDR3 spans 13 amino acids. The CDR3 is CASSPFLGDTQYF. Here the CDR3 DNA reads TGTGCCAGCAGCCCGTTTCTCGGAGATACGCAGTATTTT. Combining the CDR3 with reference TRBV7-2 and TRBJ2-3 gives the whole variable domain GAGVSQSPSNKVTEKGKDVELRCDPISGHTALYWYRQSLGQGLEFLIYFQGNSAPDKSGLPSDRFSAERTGGSVSTLTIQRTQQEDSAVYLCASSPFLGDTQYFGPGTRLTVL.

The chain links TRBV6-2 or TRBV6-3 to TRBJ1-1, with D hard to call. Germline CDR1 MNHEY, CDR2 SVGEGT. The CDR3 covers 15 residues. V was cut by 2 bases and J by 1 base, with 11 bases left in between. Here the CDR3 reads CASSYQEGSNTEAFF. CDR3 in DNA: TGTGCCAGCAGTTACCAGGAGGGATCGAACACTGAAGCTTTCTTT.

The chain is built from TRBV6-2 or TRBV6-3 and TRBJ2-1; 11 nucleotides line up with TRBD2. J gave up 5 bases and V 5 bases, and 5 bases lay outside the gene matches. Germline values: CDR1 MNHEY, CDR2 SVGEGT. The CDR3 contains 15 residues. The CDR3 region is CASSRLAGGHNEQFF. CDR3 nucleotides: TGTGCCAGCAGTCGCCTAGCGGGAGGACACAATGAGCAGTTCTTC.

This clonotype was found many times. This chain joins TRBV28 and TRBJ2-7, with 12 bases fitting TRBD2. Trimming at V came to 7 bases and at J to 6 bases, leaving 7 bases not matched to a gene. Germline V lookup: CDR1 MDHEN, CDR2 SYDVKM. This CDR3 is built from 14 residues. CDR3 sequence (DNA): TGTGCCAGCACCCAGACTAGCGGGAGAACCGAGCAGTACTTC. Translating it yields CASTQTSGRTEQYF.

This clonotype has more than one count but fewer than ten. The rearrangement links TRBV7-6 to TRBJ2-5; 8 bases agree with TRBD2. V trimming: 5 bases; J trimming: 3 bases; junction bases outside the gene matches: 8. This CDR3 is built from 15 residues. CDR1 SGHVS and CDR2 FNYEAQ come from the germline V gene. CDR3 nucleotides: TGTGCCAGCAGCCTGAGCGGGAGAAGGGAAGAGACCCAGTACTTC. Its protein product is CASSLSGRREETQYF.

In this sample, this clonotype turned up many times. The V call is TRBV20-1, the J call TRBJ2-5; weak D call: TRBD1 (5 bases). V was trimmed by 7 bases and J by 3 bases, leaving 15 bases between them. Germline CDR1 and CDR2: DFQATT and SNEGSKA (reference sequence). The CDR3 has 13 residues. Written as DNA, the CDR3 is TGCAGTGTGGACGGTGGCAGGGAAGAGACCCAGTACTTC. Protein sequence: CSVDGGREETQYF.